This TCR beta chain stems from a study of T-cell reconstitution after alpha-beta-depleted transplantation in children. General study points: There were reportedly several hundred expanded graft clones from which alpha-beta T cells came about two months after transplant. T-cell counts and diversity at one year post-transplant came mainly from newly produced T cells. In some patients, recipient T cells and intrathymic progenitors surviving conditioning explained high day-60 diversity.

Researchers prepared the TCRbeta library using unique molecular identifiers, the study reports. TCRdb re-derived calls from the PCR reads in MiXCR, one entry per CDR3 protein. Among hundreds of thousands of distinct CDR3 sequences listed, 10% to 15% were seen once. This clonotype was observed many times. Its target is unknown. The CDR3 covers 14 residues. Per the germline V gene, CDR1 is SQVTM and CDR2 is ANQGSEA. Trimming stripped 3 bases from V and 5 bases from J, with 16 bases between. The V call is TRBV29-1, the J call TRBJ2-5; possibly TRBD1 for D (6 bases). This receptor was identified in a girl aged 2 to 9 with congenital amegakaryocytic thrombocytopenia, due to receive a stem cell transplant. The sequences come from PBMCs, collected before TCRalphabeta/CD19-depleted stem cell transplant. The CDR3 region is CSVDSGGEDETQYF. The CDR3 nucleotides are TGCAGCGTTGATTCTGGGGGCGAGGATGAGACCCAGTACTTC. Full variable domain (missing parts from reference TRBV29-1 and TRBJ2-5): SAVISQKPSRDICQRGTSLTIQCQVDSQVTMMFWYRQQPGQSLTLIATANQGSEATYESGFVIDKFPISRPNLTFSTLTVSNMSPEDSSIYLCSVDSGGEDETQYFGPGTRLLVL.